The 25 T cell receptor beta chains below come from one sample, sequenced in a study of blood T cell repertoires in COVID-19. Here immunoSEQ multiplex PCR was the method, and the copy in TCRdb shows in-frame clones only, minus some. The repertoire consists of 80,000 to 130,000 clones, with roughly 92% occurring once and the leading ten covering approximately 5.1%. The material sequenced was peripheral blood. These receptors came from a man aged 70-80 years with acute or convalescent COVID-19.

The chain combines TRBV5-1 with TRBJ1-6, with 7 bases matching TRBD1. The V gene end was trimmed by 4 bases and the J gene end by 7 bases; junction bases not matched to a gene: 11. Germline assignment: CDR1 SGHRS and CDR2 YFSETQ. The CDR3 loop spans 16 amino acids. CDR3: CASSDGTARLNSPLHF. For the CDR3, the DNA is TGCGCCAGCAGCGACGGGACAGCCAGATTGAATTCACCCCTCCACTTT. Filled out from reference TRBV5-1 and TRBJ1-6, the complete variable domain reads KAGVTQTPRYLIKTRGQQVTLSCSPISGHRSVSWYQQTPGQGLQFLFEYFSETQRNKGNFPGRFSGRQFSNSRSEMNVSTLELGDSALYLCASSDGTARLNSPLHFGNGTRLTVT.

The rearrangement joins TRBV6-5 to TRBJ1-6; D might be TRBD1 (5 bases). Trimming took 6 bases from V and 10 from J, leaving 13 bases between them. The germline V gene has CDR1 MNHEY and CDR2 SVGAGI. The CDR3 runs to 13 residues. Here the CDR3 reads CASSLDSVSPLHF. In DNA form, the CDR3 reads TGTGCCAGCAGCCTCGACAGTGTATCACCCCTCCACTTT.

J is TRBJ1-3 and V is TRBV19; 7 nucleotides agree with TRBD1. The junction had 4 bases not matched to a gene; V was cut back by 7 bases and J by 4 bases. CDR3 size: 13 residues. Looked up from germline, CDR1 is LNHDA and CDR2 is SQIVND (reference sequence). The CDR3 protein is CASNRQGGNTIYF. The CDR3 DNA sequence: TGTGCCAGTAACCGACAGGGAGGAAACACCATATATTTT.

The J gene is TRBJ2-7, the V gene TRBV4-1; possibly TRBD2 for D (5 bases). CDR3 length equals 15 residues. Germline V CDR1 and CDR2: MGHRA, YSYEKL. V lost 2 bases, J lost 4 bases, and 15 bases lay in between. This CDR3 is CASSQLVDWRYEQYF. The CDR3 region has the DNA TGCGCCAGCAGCCAACTAGTCGACTGGAGGTACGAGCAGTACTTC.

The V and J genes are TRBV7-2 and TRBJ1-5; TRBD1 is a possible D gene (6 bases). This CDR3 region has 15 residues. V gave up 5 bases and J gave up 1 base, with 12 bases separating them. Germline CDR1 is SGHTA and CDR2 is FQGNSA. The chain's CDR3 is CASSPPGGSNQPQHF. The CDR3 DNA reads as TGTGCCAGCAGCCCCCCGGGGGGCAGCAATCAGCCCCAGCATTTT.

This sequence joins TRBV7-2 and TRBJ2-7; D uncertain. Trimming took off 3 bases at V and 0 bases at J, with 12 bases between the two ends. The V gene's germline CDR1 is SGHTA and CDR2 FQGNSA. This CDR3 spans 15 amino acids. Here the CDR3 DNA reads TGTGCCAGCAGCTTCTCAATTTACAGCTCCTACGAGCAGTACTTC. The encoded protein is CASSFSIYSSYEQYF.

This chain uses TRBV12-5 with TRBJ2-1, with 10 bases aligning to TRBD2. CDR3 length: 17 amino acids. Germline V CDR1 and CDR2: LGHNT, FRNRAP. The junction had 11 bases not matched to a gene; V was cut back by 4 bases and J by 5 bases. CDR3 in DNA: TGTGCTAGTGGTTCTGCCCCCGGGACTAGCGCCAACAATGAGCAGTTCTTC. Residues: CASGSAPGTSANNEQFF.

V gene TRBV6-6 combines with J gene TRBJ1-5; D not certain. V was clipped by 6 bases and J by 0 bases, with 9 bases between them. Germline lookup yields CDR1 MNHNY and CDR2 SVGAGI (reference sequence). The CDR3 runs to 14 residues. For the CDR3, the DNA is TGTGCCAGCAGCCAAGCCGATAGCAATCAGCCCCAGCATTTT. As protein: CASSQADSNQPQHF.

CDR3 sequence reads: CASSQVSGVGGANVLTF. CDR3 sequence (DNA): TGCGCCAGCAGCCAAGTTTCCGGGGTGGGTGGGGCCAACGTCCTGACTTTC. This sequence joins TRBV4-3 and TRBJ2-6; D might be TRBD2 (5 bases). This CDR3 has 17 residues. Germline-derived CDR1 and CDR2 are LGHNA and YSLEER. Trimming stripped 1 base from V and 3 bases from J, with 13 bases between.

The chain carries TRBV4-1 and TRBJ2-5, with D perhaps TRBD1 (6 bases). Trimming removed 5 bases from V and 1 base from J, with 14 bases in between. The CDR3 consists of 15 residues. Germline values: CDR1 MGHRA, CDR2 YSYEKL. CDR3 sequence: CASSYGTLLQETQYF. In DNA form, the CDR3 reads TGCGCCAGCAGCTACGGGACACTCCTCCAAGAGACCCAGTACTTC.

In DNA form, the CDR3 reads TGTGCCAGCAGCTTAGGGGGACAGTCCTACAATGAGCAGTTCTTC. Its translation is CASSLGGQSYNEQFF. The rearrangement joins TRBV5-5 to TRBJ2-1, with TRBD1 identical over 7 bases. With 2 bases clipped from V and 1 base from J, the junction kept 3 bases outside the gene matches. Germline lookup yields CDR1 SGHKS and CDR2 YYEKEE (reference sequence). The CDR3 runs to 15 residues.

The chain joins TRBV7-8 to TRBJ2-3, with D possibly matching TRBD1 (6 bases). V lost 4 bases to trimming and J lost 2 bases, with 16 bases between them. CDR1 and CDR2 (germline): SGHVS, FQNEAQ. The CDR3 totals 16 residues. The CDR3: CASSYGTSRVTDTQYF. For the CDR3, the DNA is TGTGCCAGCAGCTATGGGACAAGCCGGGTCACAGATACGCAGTATTTT.

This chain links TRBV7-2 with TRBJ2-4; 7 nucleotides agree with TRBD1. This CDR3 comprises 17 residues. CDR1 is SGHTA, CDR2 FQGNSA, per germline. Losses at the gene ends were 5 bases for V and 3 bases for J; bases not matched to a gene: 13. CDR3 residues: CASSAPGTARGKNIQYF. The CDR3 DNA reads TGTGCCAGCAGCGCCCCCGGGACAGCTAGGGGCAAAAACATTCAGTACTTC.

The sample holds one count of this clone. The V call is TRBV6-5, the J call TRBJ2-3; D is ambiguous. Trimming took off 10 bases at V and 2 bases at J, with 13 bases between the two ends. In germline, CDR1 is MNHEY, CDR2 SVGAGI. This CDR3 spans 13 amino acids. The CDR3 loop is CATYSLPTDTQYF. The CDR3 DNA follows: TGTGCCACCTACTCTCTCCCCACAGATACGCAGTATTTT.

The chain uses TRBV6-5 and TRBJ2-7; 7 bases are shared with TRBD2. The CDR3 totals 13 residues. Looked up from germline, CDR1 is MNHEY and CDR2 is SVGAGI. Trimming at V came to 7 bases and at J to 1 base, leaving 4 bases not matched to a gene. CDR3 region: CASTSGVSYEQYF. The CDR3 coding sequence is TGTGCCAGCACAAGCGGGGTTTCCTACGAGCAGTACTTC.

CDR3 residues: CASSYQGGVNEKLFF. CDR3 coding DNA: TGTGCCAGCAGTTACCAGGGGGGCGTGAATGAAAAACTGTTTTTT. The rearrangement uses TRBV6-5 and TRBJ1-4; the match to TRBD1 covers 7 bases. Trimming cost V 2 bases and J 5 bases; bases outside gene matches: 5. The CDR3 runs 15 residues. The germline gives CDR1 MNHEY, CDR2 SVGAGI.

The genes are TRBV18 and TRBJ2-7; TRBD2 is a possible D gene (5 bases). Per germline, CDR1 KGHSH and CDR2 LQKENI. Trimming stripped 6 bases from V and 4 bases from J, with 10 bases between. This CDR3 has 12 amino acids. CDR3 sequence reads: CASSEGLYEQYF. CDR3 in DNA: TGTGCCAGCTCCGAGGGCCTTTACGAGCAGTACTTC.

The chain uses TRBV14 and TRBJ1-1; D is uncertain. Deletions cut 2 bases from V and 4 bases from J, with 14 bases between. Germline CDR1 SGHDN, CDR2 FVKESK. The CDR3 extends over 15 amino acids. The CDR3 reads CASSQRRVWGTEAFF. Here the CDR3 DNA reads TGTGCCAGCAGCCAAAGGAGGGTTTGGGGCACTGAAGCTTTCTTT.

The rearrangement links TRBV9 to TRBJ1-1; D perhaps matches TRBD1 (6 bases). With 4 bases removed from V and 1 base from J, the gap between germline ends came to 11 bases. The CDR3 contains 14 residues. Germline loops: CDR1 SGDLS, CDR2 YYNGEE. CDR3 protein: CASSPRTANTEAFF. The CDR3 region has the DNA TGTGCCAGCAGCCCAAGGACAGCGAACACTGAAGCTTTCTTT.

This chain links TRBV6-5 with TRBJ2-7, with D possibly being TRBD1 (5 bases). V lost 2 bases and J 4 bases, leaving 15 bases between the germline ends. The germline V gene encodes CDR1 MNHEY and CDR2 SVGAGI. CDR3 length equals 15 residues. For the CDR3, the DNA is TGTGCCAGCAGTTACAACGGGCAGGGTTCTTACGAGCAGTACTTC. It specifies CASSYNGQGSYEQYF.

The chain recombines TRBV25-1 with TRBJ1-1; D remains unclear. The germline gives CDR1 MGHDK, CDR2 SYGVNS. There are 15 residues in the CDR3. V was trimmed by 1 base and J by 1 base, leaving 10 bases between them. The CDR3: CASSESPMANTEAFF. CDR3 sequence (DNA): TGTGCCAGCAGTGAATCCCCCATGGCGAACACTGAAGCTTTCTTT.

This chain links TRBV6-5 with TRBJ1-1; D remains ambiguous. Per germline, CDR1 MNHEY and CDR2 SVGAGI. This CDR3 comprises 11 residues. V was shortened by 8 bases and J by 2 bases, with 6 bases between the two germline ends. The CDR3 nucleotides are TGTGCCAGCTTGTATAACACTGAAGCTTTCTTT. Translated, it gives CASLYNTEAFF.

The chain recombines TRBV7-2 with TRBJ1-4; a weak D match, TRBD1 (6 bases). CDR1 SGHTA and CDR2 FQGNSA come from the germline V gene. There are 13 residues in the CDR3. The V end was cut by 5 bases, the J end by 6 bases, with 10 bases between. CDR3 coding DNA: TGTGCCAGCAGCCCGTACAGGGATGAAAAACTGTTTTTT. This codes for CASSPYRDEKLFF. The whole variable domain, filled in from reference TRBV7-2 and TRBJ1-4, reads GAGVSQSPSNKVTEKGKDVELRCDPISGHTALYWYRQSLGQGLEFLIYFQGNSAPDKSGLPSDRFSAERTGGSVSTLTIQRTQQEDSAVYLCASSPYRDEKLFFGSGTQLSVL.

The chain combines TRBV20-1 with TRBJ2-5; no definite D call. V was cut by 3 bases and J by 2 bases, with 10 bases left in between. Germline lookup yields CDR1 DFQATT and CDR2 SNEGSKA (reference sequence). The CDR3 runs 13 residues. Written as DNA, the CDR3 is TGCAGTGCTAGTAAAAGCGCGCAAGAGACCCAGTACTTC. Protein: CSASKSAQETQYF.

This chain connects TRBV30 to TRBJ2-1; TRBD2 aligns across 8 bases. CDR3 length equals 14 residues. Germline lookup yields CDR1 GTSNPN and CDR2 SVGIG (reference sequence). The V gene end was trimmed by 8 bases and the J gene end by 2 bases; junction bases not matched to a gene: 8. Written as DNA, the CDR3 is TGTGCCGGGGAGCGGGGGCCTACCTACAATGAGCAGTTCTTC. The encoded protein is CAGERGPTYNEQFF. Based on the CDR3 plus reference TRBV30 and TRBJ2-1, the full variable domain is SQTIHQWPATLVQPVGSPLSLECTVEGTSNPNLYWYRQAAGRGLQLLFYSVGIGQISSEVPQNLSASRPQDRQFILSSKKLLLSDSGFYLCAGERGPTYNEQFFGPGTRLTVL.